In its sample, the clone carrying this T cell receptor beta chain was seen a few times. A process of 5'RACE template switching, which added a universal primer site and UMIs, was used to make TCR cDNA. TCRdb reprocessed the 5' RACE reads via MiXCR and lists one record per CDR3 protein. The top ten hold approximately 23% of the sample, which has tens of thousands of distinct CDR3 sequences, about 14% seen once. This entry comes from a study of T cells after yellow fever vaccination. The study, taken as a whole, reports: Post-booster reappearance was seen for most primary-vaccination clones (just over 95% CD4, 85% to 90% CD8). The secondary response peaked faster, at day 5 versus 15, but was weaker.

V was clipped by 0 bases and J by 2 bases, with 14 bases between them. The CDR3 totals 17 residues. Germline V gene lookup returns CDR1 LGHNA and CDR2 YSLEER. This receptor was identified in a man younger than 35 who received the YFV17D yellow fever vaccine. Material: CD8+ T cells not binding an NS4B(214-222) dextramer, sorted from PBMCs, obtained approximately 22 days after the first yellow fever vaccination. The genes are TRBV4-3 and TRBJ2-1; D may be TRBD2 (5 bases). CDR3 sequence (DNA): TGCGCCAGCAGCCAAGATGGGTCTCCGCGGGCCTACAATGAGCAGTTCTTC. This translates into CASSQDGSPRAYNEQFF.